This T cell receptor beta chain appears in the sequencing data of a study of metastatic and nonmetastatic thyroid tumors. Across the study: From malignant and benign thyroid patients, repertoires in blood and in tumor or nodule tissue were compared. Study conclusions and caveats: It was reportedly found that TCR beta diversity was significantly higher in malignant thyroid tumors than in benign nodules, a difference seen in both blood and tumor samples.

The CDR3 has 15 residues. Germline V gene data show CDR1 as SGHTS and CDR2 as YDEGEE. Trimming left V 0 bases short and J 2 bases short, with 6 bases between. How the authors handled the data: What underpinned the distant-metastasis classifier for papillary thyroid cancer was the set of CDR3 differences across clinicopathological groups. Via MiXCR, TCRdb re-called the PCR reads. Here the V and J calls rest on TCRdb's processing, not on the authors' analysis. The repertoire consists of more than 25,000 clones, with 7.4% occurring once and the leading ten covering 35% to 50%. No patient had received any treatment before thyroid surgery. This clone has ten or more counts. Its target is unknown.

Specimen: blood. The V and J genes are TRBV5-8 and TRBJ1-6; D ambiguous. The clonotype comes from a female donor with papillary thyroid cancer or a benign thyroid nodule (not recorded which). Some clones in this sample may be carry-over from other donors' samples. The CDR3 region is CASSLGETYNSPLHF. In DNA, the CDR3 is TGTGCCAGCAGCTTGGGTGAAACCTATAATTCACCCCTCCACTTT.